These 5 T cell receptor beta chains originate from one sample sequenced in a study of blood T cell repertoires in COVID-19. Sequenced by immunoSEQ multiplex PCR; TCRdb stores in-frame clones only, minus some. The sample includes roughly 230,000 clones, 84% of them seen just once. The sample was peripheral blood. All receptors come from a man aged 45 to 65 with acute or convalescent COVID-19.

The chain employs TRBV30 and TRBJ2-7; D is perhaps TRBD2 (5 bases). The V gene lost 8 bases and the J gene lost 0 bases, with 8 bases spanning the gap. The germline V gene encodes CDR1 GTSNPN and CDR2 SVGIG (reference sequence). This CDR3 region has 11 residues. Here the CDR3 DNA reads TGTGCCGAGGGCACCTCCTACGAGCAGTACTTC. Protein sequence: CAEGTSYEQYF.

The chain uses TRBV10-1 and TRBJ1-1; 10 nucleotides line up with TRBD1. V shed 0 bases and J 6 bases; nucleotides not matched to a gene: 7. Germline CDR1 is WNHNN and CDR2 is SYGVQD (reference sequence). The CDR3 extends over 16 amino acids. In DNA, the CDR3 is TGCGCCAGCAGTGAGTCTAGGGACAGGGGTTCCGCTGAAGCTTTCTTT. Protein: CASSESRDRGSAEAFF.

The rearrangement uses TRBV6-5 and TRBJ1-1, with D possibly TRBD1 on 5 matching bases. This CDR3 is 13 amino acids long. Germline V gives CDR1 MNHEY, CDR2 SVGAGI. The V and J ends lost 4 bases and 2 bases respectively, with 8 bases between them. The CDR3 coding sequence is TGTGCCAGCAGTTTGACAGTTAACACTGAAGCTTTCTTT. Translating it yields CASSLTVNTEAFF.

As to this clone: Other nucleotide sequences from this sample produce the same CDR3. The V call is TRBV11-2, the J call TRBJ2-1; 10 nucleotides line up with TRBD2. The V gene's germline CDR1 is SGHAT and CDR2 FQNNGV. The V gene end was trimmed by 5 bases and the J gene end by 4 bases; junction bases not matched to a gene: 8. This CDR3 region has 16 residues. This CDR3 is CASSLMGLAKYNEQFF. CDR3 nucleotide sequence: TGTGCCAGCAGCCTAATGGGACTAGCGAAGTACAATGAGCAGTTCTTC. The variable domain in full, with the rest retrieved from reference TRBV11-2 and TRBJ2-1, is EAGVAQSPRYKIIEKRQSVAFWCNPISGHATLYWYQQILGQGPKLLIQFQNNGVVDDSQLPKDRFSAERLKGVDSTLKIQPAKLEDSAVYLCASSLMGLAKYNEQFFGPGTRLTVL.

For this clone: This specimen includes other DNA sequences encoding the same CDR3. The chain links TRBV19 to TRBJ1-2; D gene unclear. The CDR3 sequence is 14 residues long. Trimming took off 1 base at V and 5 bases at J, with 11 bases between the two ends. CDR1 LNHDA and CDR2 SQIVND come from the germline V gene (reference sequence). The CDR3 sequence: CASSIGTVRYGYTF. CDR3 DNA: TGTGCCAGTAGTATAGGTACAGTCCGGTATGGCTACACCTTC.